This T cell receptor (beta chain) is drawn from a study of T-cell memory formation after mild COVID-19. Each CDR3 protein is one row after TCRdb ran MiXCR on the 5' RACE reads. The sample contains 300,000 to 400,000 distinct CDR3 sequences, around 13% of which appear only once. This clonotype has just a few counts. Germline CDR1 reads SGHRS; CDR2 reads YFSETQ. The length of the CDR3 is 16 residues. Trimming took 4 bases from V and 1 from J; bases not matched to a gene: 5. The V call is TRBV5-1, the J call TRBJ2-5, with 12 bases identical to TRBD2. The sample comprised PBMCs or a T cell subset sorted from them (not recorded which). This receptor was identified in a man aged 18 to 35 who had mild COVID-19 (a few samples of this study predate the infection). Cell type and time point are not known. Written as DNA, the CDR3 is TGCGCCAGCAGCCCCCCGGGACTAGCGGGCCAAGAGACCCAGTACTTC. Protein sequence: CASSPPGLAGQETQYF.